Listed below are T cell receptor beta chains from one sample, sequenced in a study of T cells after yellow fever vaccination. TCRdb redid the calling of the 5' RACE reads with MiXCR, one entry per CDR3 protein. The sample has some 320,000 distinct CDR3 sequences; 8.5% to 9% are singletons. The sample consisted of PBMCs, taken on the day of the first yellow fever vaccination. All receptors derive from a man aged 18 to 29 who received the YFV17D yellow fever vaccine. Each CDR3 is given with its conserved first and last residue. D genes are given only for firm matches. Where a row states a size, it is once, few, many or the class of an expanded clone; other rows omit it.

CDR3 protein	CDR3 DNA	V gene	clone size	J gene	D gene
CASSFPEAFF	TGTGCCAGCAGCTTCCCTGAAGCTTTCTTT	TRBV7-9	few	TRBJ1-1	-
CATSSGVHPQTGELFF	TGTGCCACCAGTAGTGGGGTCCACCCACAAACCGGGGAGCTGTTTTTT	TRBV24-1	few	TRBJ2-2	-
CASRSAGQGPQPQHF	TGTGCCAGCAGATCAGCGGGACAGGGGCCTCAGCCCCAGCATTTT	TRBV6-1	-	TRBJ1-5	TRBD1
CACSLGVRRTTNTGELFF	TGTGCCTGCAGTTTAGGGGTCCGGCGGACGACGAACACCGGGGAGCTGTTTTTT	TRBV2	-	TRBJ2-2	-
CATSDDAGGKRNEQFF	TGTGCCACCAGTGACGACGCAGGAGGGAAACGGAATGAGCAGTTCTTC	TRBV24-1	-	TRBJ2-1	-
CASSWGGLDKDTQYF	TGTGCCAGCAGTTGGGGAGGGCTGGATAAAGATACGCAGTATTTT	TRBV28	-	TRBJ2-3	TRBD2
CATSDFRSDQPQHF	TGTGCCACCAGTGATTTTCGCAGCGATCAGCCCCAGCATTTT	TRBV24-1	-	TRBJ1-5	-
CASSWDRDTQYF	TGTGCCAGCAGCTGGGACCGGGATACGCAGTATTTT	TRBV5-6	many	TRBJ2-3	-
CASSLVPAGANVLTF	TGTGCCAGCAGTTTAGTCCCCGCCGGGGCCAACGTCCTGACTTTC	TRBV28	few	TRBJ2-6	-
CASSSGAGVPNEQFF	TGTGCCAGTAGTAGCGGAGCGGGGGTGCCCAATGAGCAGTTCTTC	TRBV19	few	TRBJ2-1	TRBD2
CASSRPGGNYGYTF	TGCGCCAGCAGCCGACCAGGGGGGAACTATGGCTACACCTTC	TRBV4-3	few	TRBJ1-2	TRBD1
CASRLTTGFYNSPLHF	TGTGCCAGCAGGCTCACAACAGGGTTTTATAATTCACCCCTCCACTTT	TRBV27	few	TRBJ1-6	-
CSARRVAGPGDTQYF	TGCAGTGCTAGAAGGGTGGCGGGGCCTGGGGATACGCAGTATTTT	TRBV20-1	few	TRBJ2-3	-
CASRLQSYNEQFF	TGTGCCAGCAGGCTCCAATCCTACAATGAGCAGTTCTTC	TRBV28	-	TRBJ2-1	-
CASSPRLGWQFF	TGTGCCAGCAGTCCCCGCTTAGGTTGGCAGTTCTTC	TRBV12-3/TRBV12-4	-	TRBJ2-1	-
CASSSAQRTQNF	TGTGCCAGCAGTTCAGCGCAAAGAACGCAGAATTTT	TRBV12-3/TRBV12-4	-	TRBJ2-3	-
CASSVPGQGTYEQYF	TGTGCCAGTAGTGTCCCGGGACAGGGGACCTACGAGCAGTACTTC	TRBV19	-	TRBJ2-7	TRBD1
CASSTRGQETQYF	TGTGCCAGTAGTACTAGGGGCCAAGAGACCCAGTACTTC	TRBV19	-	TRBJ2-5	-
CSARGGWPEKLFF	TGCAGTGCTAGAGGGGGTTGGCCTGAAAAACTGTTTTTT	TRBV20-1	few	TRBJ1-4	-
CASSLEQLLRTQYF	TGTGCCAGCAGTCTGGAACAGCTACTCCGTACGCAGTATTTT	TRBV12-3/TRBV12-4	many	TRBJ2-3	-
CATSRDRGQGAFGAFF	TGTGCCACCAGCAGAGATAGGGGACAGGGGGCGTTTGGAGCTTTCTTT	TRBV15	-	TRBJ1-1	TRBD1
CATSRATDTVVGYTF	TGTGCCACCAGCAGAGCGACGGATACTGTTGTAGGCTACACCTTC	TRBV15	-	TRBJ1-2	-
CGRWDSQETQYF	TGTGGACGATGGGACAGCCAAGAGACCCAGTACTTC	TRBV10-3	-	TRBJ2-5	TRBD1
CASSLYRDGEQFF	TGTGCCAGCAGCCTATACCGGGACGGAGAGCAGTTCTTC	TRBV3-1	many	TRBJ2-1	-
CASSRLSWTGGTEAFF	TGTGCCAGCAGCCGACTATCCTGGACAGGGGGCACTGAAGCTTTCTTT	TRBV5-5	-	TRBJ1-1	TRBD1
CASSQGNGNQPQHF	TGTGCCAGCAGCCAAGGGAACGGCAATCAGCCCCAGCATTTT	TRBV4-2	-	TRBJ1-5	-
CASSQEGRGEETQYF	TGCGCCAGCAGCCAAGAGGGCCGGGGGGAAGAGACCCAGTACTTC	TRBV4-3	-	TRBJ2-5	TRBD2
CASGLPYGYTF	TGTGCCAGCGGGCTACCCTATGGCTACACCTTC	TRBV6-5	many	TRBJ1-2	-
CASSQGQGPSTGELFF	TGTGCCAGCAGCCAGGGACAGGGGCCATCCACCGGGGAGCTGTTTTTT	TRBV11-2	-	TRBJ2-2	TRBD1
CASSLGGSRDTQYF	TGTGCCAGCAGCTTGGGTGGGTCCCGAGATACGCAGTATTTT	TRBV5-4	few	TRBJ2-3	-
CASSQGYPLGGLVVGNSPLHF	TGCGCCAGCAGCCAAGGGTACCCCCTGGGGGGGCTGGTAGTGGGTAATTCACCCCTCCACTTT	TRBV4-1	-	TRBJ1-6	-
CASSDSSSGNTIYF	TGTGCCAGCAGTGACTCCAGCTCTGGAAACACCATATATTTT	TRBV25-1	few	TRBJ1-3	-
CATSEQMNTEAFF	TGTGCCACCAGCGAACAGATGAACACTGAAGCTTTCTTT	TRBV15	many	TRBJ1-1	-
CASSLWTRSTDTQYF	TGTGCCAGCAGTTTGTGGACAAGATCGACAGATACGCAGTATTTT	TRBV12-3/TRBV12-4	-	TRBJ2-3	-
CASQASHGSGEQFF	TGTGCCAGCCAAGCCAGCCACGGGTCCGGTGAGCAGTTCTTC	TRBV12-3/TRBV12-4	many	TRBJ2-1	-
CASATSAQETQYF	TGTGCCAGCGCAACTAGCGCCCAAGAGACCCAGTACTTC	TRBV7-2	-	TRBJ2-5	TRBD2
CASSDSPGFGEQFF	TGTGCCAGCAGTGACTCGCCGGGGTTTGGTGAGCAGTTCTTC	TRBV6-4	-	TRBJ2-1	-
CASSLTGRGTEAFF	TGTGCCAGCAGCTTAACAGGGCGGGGTACTGAAGCTTTCTTT	TRBV6-2/TRBV6-3	many	TRBJ1-1	-
CASSSGLTNEKLFF	TGTGCCAGCAGCTCCGGGTTGACTAATGAAAAACTGTTTTTT	TRBV7-8	few	TRBJ1-4	-
CASSPRQFSTDTQYF	TGTGCCAGCAGCCCCAGACAGTTTAGCACAGATACGCAGTATTTT	TRBV7-2	few	TRBJ2-3	-
CASSRGGRDTGELFF	TGTGCCAGCAGCCGCGGGGGGCGCGACACCGGGGAGCTGTTTTTT	TRBV7-2	many	TRBJ2-2	TRBD2
CASTSNVPPLAGETGELFF	TGCGCCAGCACCTCAAATGTCCCCCCACTAGCGGGGGAGACCGGGGAGCTGTTTTTT	TRBV4-3	many	TRBJ2-2	TRBD2
CASSFERLGSEQFF	TGTGCCAGCAGCTTTGAGCGACTGGGGAGTGAGCAGTTCTTC	TRBV7-2	-	TRBJ2-1	-
CASSQLAGDTDTQYF	TGTGCCAGCAGCCAGCTAGCGGGGGACACAGATACGCAGTATTTT	TRBV5-7	few	TRBJ2-3	TRBD2
CSARSPGETQYF	TGCAGTGCTCGCAGCCCCGGGGAGACCCAGTACTTC	TRBV20-1	few	TRBJ2-5	-
CSAREDRGGADTQYF	TGCAGTGCTAGAGAGGATCGGGGGGGGGCAGATACGCAGTATTTT	TRBV20-1	few	TRBJ2-3	TRBD2
CASSLGQTPNEKLFF	TGTGCCAGCAGCTTAGGGCAGACCCCGAATGAAAAACTGTTTTTT	TRBV7-9	few	TRBJ1-4	-
CASSQRRGGETQYF	TGCGCCAGCAGCCAACGACGGGGGGGTGAGACCCAGTACTTC	TRBV4-1	many	TRBJ2-5	TRBD2
CASSFVGGSVNEQFF	TGTGCCAGCAGCTTTGTGGGGGGCTCTGTTAATGAGCAGTTCTTC	TRBV3-1	-	TRBJ2-1	-
CASSTLSTATYGYTF	TGTGCCAGCAGTACCTTGTCCACTGCTACCTATGGCTACACCTTC	TRBV6-1	few	TRBJ1-2	-
CSASKGGYEQYF	TGCAGTGCTAGTAAAGGGGGCTACGAGCAGTACTTC	TRBV20-1	-	TRBJ2-7	-
CASSLVHPYEQYF	TGTGCCAGCAGCTTAGTTCACCCCTACGAGCAGTACTTC	TRBV7-2	-	TRBJ2-7	-
CASSTQGHYYGYTF	TGTGCCAGCAGTACCCAGGGACACTACTATGGCTACACCTTC	TRBV25-1	-	TRBJ1-2	-
CASSLSPGSTDTQYF	TGTGCCAGCAGCTTATCCCCGGGGTCCACAGATACGCAGTATTTT	TRBV7-2	few	TRBJ2-3	-
CSAGSGANVLTF	TGCAGTGCTGGCTCTGGGGCCAACGTCCTGACTTTC	TRBV20-1	-	TRBJ2-6	-
CASSFSSNTEAFF	TGTGCCAGCAGTTTCTCGAGCAACACTGAAGCTTTCTTT	TRBV12-3/TRBV12-4	many	TRBJ1-1	-
CASSQVASGGADTQYF	TGCGCCAGCAGCCAAGTGGCTAGCGGGGGGGCAGATACGCAGTATTTT	TRBV4-3	many	TRBJ2-3	TRBD2